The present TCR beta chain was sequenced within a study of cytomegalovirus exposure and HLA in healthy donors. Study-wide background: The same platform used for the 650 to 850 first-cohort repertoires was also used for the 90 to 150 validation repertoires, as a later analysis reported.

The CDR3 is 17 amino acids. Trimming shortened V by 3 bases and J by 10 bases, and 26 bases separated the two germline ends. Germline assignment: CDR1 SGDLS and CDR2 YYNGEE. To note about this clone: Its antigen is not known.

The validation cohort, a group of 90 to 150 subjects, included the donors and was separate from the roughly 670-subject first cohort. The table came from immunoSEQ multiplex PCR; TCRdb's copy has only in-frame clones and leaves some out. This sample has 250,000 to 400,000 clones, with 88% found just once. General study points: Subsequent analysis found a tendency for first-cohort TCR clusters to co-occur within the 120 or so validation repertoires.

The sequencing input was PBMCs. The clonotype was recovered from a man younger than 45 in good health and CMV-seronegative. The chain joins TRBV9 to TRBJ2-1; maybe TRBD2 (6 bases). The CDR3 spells CASSASRPAGHRWEQFF. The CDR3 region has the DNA TGTGCCAGCAGCGCCTCCCGGCCGGCGGGGCACAGGTGGGAGCAGTTCTTC.